This entry describes one T cell receptor beta chain. Per germline, CDR1 LNHDA and CDR2 SQIVND (reference sequence). V gave up 5 bases and J gave up 7 bases, with 9 bases separating them. CDR3 length equals 12 residues. This record comes from a study of blood T cell repertoires in COVID-19. Study information: From the United States, Italy and Spain came samples of acute and convalescent COVID-19. T cells, B-cell-depleted T cells, or PBMCs provided the cDNA or gDNA that served as material.

In the study's own analysis: Amplification with reference gene primers provided the estimates of nucleated cell counts. Clones were read by immunoSEQ multiplex PCR, and TCRdb kept only the in-frame ones, dropping some. V and J calls and clone size are those listed in that table; D and trimming were worked out from the DNA. The sample lists around 100,000 clones, 70% to 90% occurring once. The chain is built from TRBV19 and TRBJ2-1; D may be TRBD1 (6 bases). This sequence was found in a man aged 40-55 years with active or convalescent COVID-19. Sequences were obtained from peripheral blood. CDR3 protein: CASSVRGNEQFF. The CDR3 DNA is TGTGCCAGTAGTGTCAGGGGAAATGAGCAGTTCTTC.